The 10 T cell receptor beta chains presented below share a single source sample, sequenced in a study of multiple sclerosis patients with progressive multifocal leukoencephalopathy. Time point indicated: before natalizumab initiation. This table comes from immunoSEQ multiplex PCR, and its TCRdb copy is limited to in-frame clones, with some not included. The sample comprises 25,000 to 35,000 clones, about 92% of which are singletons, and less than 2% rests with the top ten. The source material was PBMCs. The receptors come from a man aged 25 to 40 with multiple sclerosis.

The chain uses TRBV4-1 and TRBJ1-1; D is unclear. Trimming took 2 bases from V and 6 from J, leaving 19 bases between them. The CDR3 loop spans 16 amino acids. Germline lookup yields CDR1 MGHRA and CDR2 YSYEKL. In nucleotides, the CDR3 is TGCGCCAGCAGCCAACCTATAGGAACCTCGATGGCTGAAGCTTTCTTT. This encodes CASSQPIGTSMAEAFF.

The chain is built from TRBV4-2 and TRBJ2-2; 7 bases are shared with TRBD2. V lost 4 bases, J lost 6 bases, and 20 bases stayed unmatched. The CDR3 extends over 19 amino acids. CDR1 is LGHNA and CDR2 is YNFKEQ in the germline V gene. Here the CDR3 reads CASSRVANRGGRSSGELFF. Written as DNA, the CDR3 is TGTGCCAGCAGCCGAGTAGCTAACAGAGGCGGGAGAAGTTCCGGGGAGCTGTTTTTT.

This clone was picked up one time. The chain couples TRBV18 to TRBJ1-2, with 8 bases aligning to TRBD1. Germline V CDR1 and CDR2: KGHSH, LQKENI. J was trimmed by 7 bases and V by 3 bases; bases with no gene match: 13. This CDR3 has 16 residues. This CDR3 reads CASSPGPGQVGRGYTF. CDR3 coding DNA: TGTGCCAGCTCACCGGGTCCGGGACAGGTCGGTCGTGGCTACACCTTC.

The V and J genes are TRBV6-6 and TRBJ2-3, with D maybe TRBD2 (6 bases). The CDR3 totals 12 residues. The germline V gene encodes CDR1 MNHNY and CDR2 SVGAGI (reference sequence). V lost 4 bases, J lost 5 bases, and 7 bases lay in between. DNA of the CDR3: TGTGCCAGCAGTTGGGGGGTAGATACGCAGTATTTT. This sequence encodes CASSWGVDTQYF.

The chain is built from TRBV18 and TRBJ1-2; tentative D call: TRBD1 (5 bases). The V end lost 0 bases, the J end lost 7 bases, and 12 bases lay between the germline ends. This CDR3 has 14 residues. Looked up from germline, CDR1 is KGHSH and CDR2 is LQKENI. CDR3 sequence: CASSPPQGEGGYTF. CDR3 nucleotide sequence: TGTGCCAGCTCACCACCGCAGGGTGAGGGTGGCTACACCTTC.

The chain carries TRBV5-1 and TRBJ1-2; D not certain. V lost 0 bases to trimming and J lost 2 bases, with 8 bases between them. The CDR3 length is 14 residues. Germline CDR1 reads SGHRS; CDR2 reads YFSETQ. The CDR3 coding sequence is TGCGCCAGCAGCTTGGAGGCAGCGAACTATGGCTACACCTTC. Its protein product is CASSLEAANYGYTF.

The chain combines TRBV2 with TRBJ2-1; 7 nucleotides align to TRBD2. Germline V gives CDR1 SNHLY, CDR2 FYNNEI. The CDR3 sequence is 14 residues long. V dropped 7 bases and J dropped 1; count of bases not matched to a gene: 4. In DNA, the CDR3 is TGTGCCAGCACGGGGAGGGCTTCCTACAATGAGCAGTTCTTC. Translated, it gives CASTGRASYNEQFF.

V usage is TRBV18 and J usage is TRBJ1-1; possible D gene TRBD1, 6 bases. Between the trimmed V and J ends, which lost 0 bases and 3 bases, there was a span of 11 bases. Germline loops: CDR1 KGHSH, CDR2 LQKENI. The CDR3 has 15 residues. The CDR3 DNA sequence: TGTGCCAGCTCACCACCGTCGGACAGACACACTGAAGCTTTCTTT. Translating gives CASSPPSDRHTEAFF. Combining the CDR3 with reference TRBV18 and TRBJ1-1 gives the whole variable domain NAGVMQNPRHLVRRRGQEARLRCSPMKGHSHVYWYRQLPEEGLKFMVYLQKENIIDESGMPKERFSAEFPKEGPSILRIQQVVRGDSAAYFCASSPPSDRHTEAFFGQGTRLTVV.

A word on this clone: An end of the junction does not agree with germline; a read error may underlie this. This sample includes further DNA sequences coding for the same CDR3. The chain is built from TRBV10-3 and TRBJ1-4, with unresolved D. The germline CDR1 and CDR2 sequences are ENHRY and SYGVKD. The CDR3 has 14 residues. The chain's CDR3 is CAISEYGEGEKLFF. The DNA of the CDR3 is TGTGCCATCAGCGAGTACGGGGAAGGAGAAAAACTGTTTTTT.

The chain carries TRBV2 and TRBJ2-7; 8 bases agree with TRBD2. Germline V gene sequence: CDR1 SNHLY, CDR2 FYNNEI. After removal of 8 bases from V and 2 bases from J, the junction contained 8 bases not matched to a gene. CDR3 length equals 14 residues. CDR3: CASLQSAGAYEQYF. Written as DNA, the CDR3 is TGTGCCAGCCTTCAGTCAGCGGGAGCCTACGAGCAGTACTTC.